This TCR beta chain is drawn from a study of blood T cell repertoires in COVID-19 (dated by TCRdb to 2020 to 2022). As for the study more broadly: Samples covering the acute and convalescent phases of COVID-19 were provided by collaborators in the United States, Italy and Spain. The prospective study material was composed of cDNA or gDNA derived from T cells, B-cell-depleted T cells, or PBMCs. Subjects who had been exposed to COVID-19, were actively infected with it, or had recovered from it provided the deeply sampled blood TCRbeta repertoires that made up the dataset. The repertoires were released in a freely available public database meant as a resource for research on the immune response to SARS-CoV-2. The samples were drawn from the first 160 participants of the ongoing ImmuneRACE study and from more than 1,000 subjects provided by 6 global collaborators. A de-identified subject ID, COVID-19 status, age in years and sex were almost always included in the sample metadata. HLA class I and class II types, where available, came from metadata supplied by the sample provider rather than from assay-based typing. Overall results and qualifications from the work: Clinical and demographic metadata were provided uncurated, with the amount varying by source and participant.

Including the terminal cysteine and phenylalanine, the CDR3 comprises 17 residues. Left in the record is the CDR3 DNA by itself, 51 bases read in frame from the first base. According to the germline V gene, CDR1 reads SGHNT and CDR2 reads YENEEA. For this chain, trimming is 5 bases at the V end and 2 bases at the J end, and the number of junction bases without a gene match is 12. TCRbeta CDR3 regions were amplified from genomic DNA by means of the immunoSEQ Assay, a bias-controlled multiplex PCR. On the study's bioinformatics: Within the assay, amplification of reference gene primers was used to estimate how many nucleated cells each sample contained. Sequence reads were collapsed and filtered to measure the absolute abundance of every unique TCRbeta CDR3 rearrangement. For each sample, productive Simpson clonality was calculated as the square root of Simpson's diversity index across productive rearrangements. The table comes from immuneACCESS by way of TCRdb, which keeps in-frame sequences with V and J called. Part of the clones is missing from these tables; in studies checked, under half for an unresolved V gene and the rest for unknown reasons. Clone size and the V and J calls come from that table; the DNA yielded D and trimming. Recorded for this sample are roughly 130,000 clones; about 85% of them occurred a single time. The top ten clones comprise roughly 5.2% of the sample.

Remarks on this clone: The clone's antigen remains unknown. The record has no base qualities; no much larger clone is one base away.

One collaborating source in Seattle enrolled patients during active infection and followed them longitudinally through the course of disease. Whole blood was collected in K2EDTA tubes by collaborating institutions according to the institutions' own protocols. For TCRbeta analysis, collaborator samples were shipped as frozen whole blood, as isolated PBMCs, or as DNA extracted from either sample type. This TCR was recovered from a woman in her 70s with COVID-19, enrolled during active disease. The chain couples TRBV11-3 to TRBJ2-3; 8 of the junction bases match TRBD2. Sequencing was performed on peripheral blood. At the DNA level, the sequence is TGTGCCAGCAGCCCGCCGTTGGGCGGGGGGACCACAGATACGCAGTATTTT. This encodes CASSPPLGGGTTDTQYF.